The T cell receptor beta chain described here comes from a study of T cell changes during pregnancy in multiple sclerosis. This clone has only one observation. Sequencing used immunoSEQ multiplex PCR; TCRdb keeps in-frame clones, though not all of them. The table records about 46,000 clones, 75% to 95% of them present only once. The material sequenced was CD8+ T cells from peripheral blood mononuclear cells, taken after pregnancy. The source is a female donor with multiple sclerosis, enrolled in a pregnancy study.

CDR3: CASSNGEDEQFF. The CDR3 nucleotides read TGTGCCAGCTCCAACGGGGAGGATGAGCAGTTCTTC. The rearrangement uses TRBV25-1 and TRBJ2-1; TRBD2 might be the D (6 bases). The CDR3 is 12 residues long. Deletions cut 8 bases from V and 8 bases from J, with 13 bases between. The germline V gene encodes CDR1 MGHDK and CDR2 SYGVNS.